This passage covers 24 T cell receptor beta chains from one sample sequenced in a study of cytomegalovirus exposure and HLA in healthy donors. TCRdb keeps only in-frame clones here, not all; method: immunoSEQ multiplex PCR. This table holds some 320,000 clones, approximately 90% found once. The sample comprised PBMCs. The origin of the receptors is a woman in her 30s in good health and CMV-seropositive.

The CDR3 loop reads CASSSIRTGGPTAYEQYF. Written as DNA, the CDR3 is TGTGCCAGCAGCTCAATACGGACAGGGGGCCCTACGGCCTACGAGCAGTACTTC. The rearrangement joins TRBV5-4 to TRBJ2-7; the match to TRBD1 covers 11 bases. The CDR3 is 18 residues long. The germline V gene encodes CDR1 SGHNT and CDR2 YYREEE (reference sequence). V dropped 3 bases and J dropped 2; count of bases not matched to a gene: 13.

The chain carries TRBV7-2 and TRBJ2-2, with D maybe TRBD1 (6 bases). The CDR3 has 15 amino acids. Looked up from germline, CDR1 is SGHTA and CDR2 is FQGNSA. Trimming cost V 4 bases and J 1 base, with 10 bases left between them. The CDR3, as DNA: TGTGCCAGCAGCTCCCGGGACATGAACACCGGGGAGCTGTTTTTT. This sequence encodes CASSSRDMNTGELFF.

The chain uses TRBV29-1 and TRBJ2-1; D remains unclear. This CDR3 comprises 14 residues. V lost 6 bases and J 5 bases, leaving 17 bases between the germline ends. Germline CDR1 reads SQVTM; CDR2 reads ANQGSEA. In nucleotides, the CDR3 is TGCAGCGTCGGGTTCAAAGGGTCGAACAATGAGCAGTTCTTC. Encoded protein: CSVGFKGSNNEQFF.

V usage is TRBV6-1 and J usage is TRBJ1-1; 9 bases match TRBD1. The CDR3 sequence is 13 residues long. The V and J ends lost 8 bases and 12 bases, in that order; junction bases with no gene match: 13. Looked up from germline, CDR1 is MNHNS and CDR2 is SASEGT. CDR3 DNA: TGTGCCAGCGGGCCCGCCGGGACAGGGAAAACTTTCTTT. Its translation is CASGPAGTGKTFF.

The CDR3 loop reads CASSQDNADTQYF. The CDR3 DNA reads as TGCGCCAGCAGCCAAGATAACGCAGATACGCAGTATTTT. This sequence joins TRBV4-3 and TRBJ2-3; D remains unclear. Trimming took 0 bases from V and 4 from J, leaving 5 bases between them. In germline, CDR1 is LGHNA, CDR2 YSLEER. CDR3 size: 13 residues.

This chain uses TRBV30 with TRBJ1-1; TRBD1 aligns across 8 bases. Germline CDR1 and CDR2: GTSNPN and SVGIG (reference sequence). The CDR3 length is 14 residues. The V and J ends lost 3 bases and 4 bases, in that order; junction bases with no gene match: 7. CDR3 bases: TGTGCCTGGAGATGGACAGGGATGGGCACTGAAGCTTTCTTT. Its protein product is CAWRWTGMGTEAFF.

The chain is built from TRBV11-2 and TRBJ2-7; D might be TRBD2 (6 bases). V dropped 4 bases and J dropped 4 bases, with 11 bases sitting between them. CDR3 length equals 13 residues. Per the germline V gene, CDR1 is SGHAT and CDR2 is FQNNGV. The CDR3: CASSSGTLYEQYF. For the CDR3, the DNA is TGTGCCAGCAGCTCCGGGACTCTATACGAGCAGTACTTC.

The table lists this clone with a count of one. The V call is TRBV9, the J call TRBJ2-5; no clear D. The V gene lost 0 bases and the J gene lost 7 bases, with 13 bases spanning the gap. Per germline, CDR1 SGDLS and CDR2 YYNGEE. The CDR3 sequence is 14 residues long. CDR3 nucleotides: TGTGCCAGCAGCGTAGGGTCAGGAGCTGGGACCCAGTACTTC. It codes for CASSVGSGAGTQYF.

The chain links TRBV11-2 to TRBJ2-7; no clear D. The ends were cut back, 5 bases at V and 4 bases at J, with 6 bases in the middle. Germline CDR1 reads SGHAT; CDR2 reads FQNNGV. This CDR3 comprises 11 residues. The CDR3 loop reads CASSPAYEQYF. The CDR3 DNA reads TGTGCCAGCAGCCCGGCTTACGAGCAGTACTTC.

The chain carries TRBV28 and TRBJ2-1; TRBD2 aligns across 8 bases. J was trimmed by 4 bases and V by 1 base; bases with no gene match: 9. This CDR3 has 17 residues. CDR1 is MDHEN, CDR2 SYDVKM, per germline. CDR3 protein: CASSLSSLAELYNEQFF. CDR3 DNA sequence: TGTGCCAGCAGTTTATCTTCACTAGCGGAGCTTTACAATGAGCAGTTCTTC.

The CDR3 sequence: CASSYSRGARNTEAFF. Written as DNA, the CDR3 is TGTGCCAGCAGCTACAGTCGGGGGGCAAGGAACACTGAAGCTTTCTTT. The chain is built from TRBV7-9 and TRBJ1-1; D is perhaps TRBD1 (6 bases). This CDR3 is 16 amino acids long. Trimming cost V 4 bases and J 1 base, with 16 bases left between them. CDR1 and CDR2 from the germline V gene are SEHNR and FQNEAQ (reference sequence).

CDR3: CASSLALTGKAFF. The CDR3 bases are TGTGCCAGCAGCTTGGCCTTGACAGGGAAAGCTTTCTTT. The J gene is TRBJ1-1, the V gene TRBV5-6; 7 bases map to TRBD1. Germline V CDR1 and CDR2: SGHDT, YYEEEE. This CDR3 is built from 13 residues. J gave up 9 bases and V 0 bases, and 5 bases lay outside the gene matches. The full variable domain, rest sourced from reference TRBV5-6 and TRBJ1-1, is DAGVTQSPTHLIKTRGQQVTLRCSPKSGHDTVSWYQQALGQGPQFIFQYYEEEERQRGNFPDRFSGHQFPNYSSELNVNALLLGDSALYLCASSLALTGKAFFGQGTRLTVV.

In this sample, this clone turned up once. The V and J genes are TRBV9 and TRBJ1-1; D gene ambiguous. The CDR3 loop spans 13 amino acids. Germline V gives CDR1 SGDLS, CDR2 YYNGEE. The V end lost 2 bases, the J end lost 0 bases, and 5 bases lay between the germline ends. The CDR3 region is CASSVRMNTEAFF. The CDR3 DNA reads TGTGCCAGCAGCGTCAGGATGAACACTGAAGCTTTCTTT.

The rearrangement links TRBV28 to TRBJ2-3, with D possibly being TRBD2 (5 bases). V was cut by 7 bases and J by 2 bases, with 16 bases left in between. The CDR3 is 15 amino acids. Germline assignment: CDR1 MDHEN and CDR2 SYDVKM. For the CDR3, the DNA is TGTGCCAGCAACCAGGCGGGCAGTATCACAGATACGCAGTATTTT. This encodes CASNQAGSITDTQYF.

The table lists this clone with a count of one. The rearrangement uses TRBV6-5 and TRBJ2-1; a weak D match, TRBD1 (6 bases). The V gene's germline CDR1 is MNHEY and CDR2 SVGAGI. The CDR3 has 14 amino acids. V was pared by 5 bases and J by 2 bases, with 10 bases between. The chain's CDR3 is CASSRDTPYNEQFF. CDR3 DNA: TGTGCCAGCAGTCGGGACACCCCCTACAATGAGCAGTTCTTC.

The rearrangement links TRBV5-6 to TRBJ1-6; 7 nucleotides match TRBD1. J lost 13 bases, V lost 1 base, and 11 bases had no gene match. The germline CDR1 and CDR2 sequences are SGHDT and YYEEEE. The CDR3 has 15 amino acids. CDR3 coding DNA: TGTGCCAGCAGCTTGTTGAGGACAGGATTTGAGCCCCTCCACTTT. Residues: CASSLLRTGFEPLHF.

The genes are TRBV11-2 and TRBJ2-7; a weak D match, TRBD2 (5 bases). The CDR3 has 15 amino acids. The germline V gene has CDR1 SGHAT and CDR2 FQNNGV. Trimming stripped 3 bases from V and 1 base from J, with 13 bases between. CDR3 in amino acids: CASSFRDTRSYEQYF. CDR3 coding DNA: TGTGCCAGCAGCTTTAGGGATACTAGATCCTACGAGCAGTACTTC.

This chain uses TRBV29-1 with TRBJ2-3; tentatively, D is TRBD2 (6 bases). The CDR3 loop spans 15 amino acids. V lost 1 base, J lost 1 base, and 12 bases lay in between. CDR1 SQVTM and CDR2 ANQGSEA come from the germline V gene. The CDR3 bases are TGCAGCGTTGAAGGGGCAGTAGCGGGCACAGATACGCAGTATTTT. Translating gives CSVEGAVAGTDTQYF.

This chain connects TRBV27 to TRBJ2-7, with D tentatively TRBD1 (6 bases). Per germline, CDR1 MNHEY and CDR2 SMNVEV (reference sequence). There are 14 residues in the CDR3. V shed 2 bases and J shed 2 bases, with 10 bases lying between them. CDR3 sequence reads: CASSLGTPTYEQYF. CDR3 nucleotides: TGTGCCAGCAGTTTAGGGACACCAACCTACGAGCAGTACTTC.

The chain has TRBV28 and TRBJ2-1; a possible D gene is TRBD1 (6 bases). Germline values: CDR1 MDHEN, CDR2 SYDVKM. The length of the CDR3 is 14 residues. Trimming shortened V by 8 bases and J by 0 bases, and 11 bases separated the two germline ends. CDR3 in amino acids: CASEGQPSYNEQFF. In DNA, the CDR3 is TGTGCCAGCGAGGGACAACCCTCCTACAATGAGCAGTTCTTC. The complete variable domain, with remaining parts taken from reference TRBV28 and TRBJ2-1, reads DVKVTQSSRYLVKRTGEKVFLECVQDMDHENMFWYRQDPGLGLRLIYFSYDVKMKEKGDIPEGYSVSREKKERFSLILESASTNQTSMYLCASEGQPSYNEQFFGPGTRLTVL.

This sequence joins TRBV5-1 and TRBJ2-1, with TRBD1 identical over 8 bases. Unmatched junction bases numbered 8, after V lost 0 bases and J lost 6 bases. Germline loops: CDR1 SGHRS, CDR2 YFSETQ. The CDR3 is 16 residues long. The CDR3 region has the DNA TGCGCCAGCAGCTTGGTTCGTTTTGGGACAGGCAATGAGCAGTTCTTC. Translating it yields CASSLVRFGTGNEQFF.

The chain employs TRBV25-1 and TRBJ2-7; D is possibly TRBD2 (5 bases). From germline, CDR1 is MGHDK and CDR2 SYGVNS. Between the trimmed V and J ends, which lost 4 bases and 1 base, there was a span of 8 bases. CDR3 length: 13 amino acids. As DNA, the CDR3 is TGTGCCAGCAGTGGAGGGATATCCTACGAGCAGTACTTC. It yields the protein CASSGGISYEQYF.

The J gene is TRBJ2-3, the V gene TRBV5-4, with TRBD2 identical over 7 bases. This CDR3 spans 14 amino acids. Germline CDR1 SGHNT, CDR2 YYREEE (reference sequence). For the CDR3, the DNA is TGTGCTCCTGGGGCTAGCGGATTCACAGATACGCAGTATTTT. This encodes CAPGASGFTDTQYF.

The chain links TRBV7-2 to TRBJ2-3; TRBD1 matches 8 bases. V was pared by 5 bases and J by 4 bases, with 8 bases of the junction left unmatched. Germline CDR1 SGHTA, CDR2 FQGNSA. The CDR3 is made up of 15 amino acids. The chain's CDR3 is CASSPEGQASDTQYF. The CDR3 coding sequence is TGTGCCAGCAGCCCAGAGGGACAGGCTTCAGATACGCAGTATTTT.